A single sample is the source of the 13 T cell receptor beta chains below, sequenced in a study of shared clonotypes between healthy human individuals. The method was immunoSEQ multiplex PCR; TCRdb's version includes in-frame clones alone and lacks a portion of them. Among a few million clones listed, 85% to 95% were seen once. Sequencing was done on a sample of naive CD4+ T cells from PBMCs. Documented subset: CD45RA+ positively selected. These receptors were collected from a man between 18 and 29 years old in good health. Some clones in this sample may be carry-over from other donors' samples.

This chain links TRBV18 with TRBJ2-7, with TRBD2 identical over 11 bases. Germline V gene sequence: CDR1 KGHSH, CDR2 LQKENI. The junction had 16 bases not matched to a gene; V was cut back by 9 bases and J by 6 bases. The CDR3 runs 16 residues. The CDR3 coding sequence is TGTGCCAGTTCAGGGAATACTAGCGGGAGTTCCCGCGAGCAGTACTTC. This codes for CASSGNTSGSSREQYF.

The gene calls are TRBV7-3 and TRBJ2-3; TRBD2 is a possible D gene (6 bases). The CDR3 contains 15 residues. CDR1 is SGHTA and CDR2 is FQGTGA in the germline V gene. V lost 4 bases and J 0 bases, leaving 11 bases between the germline ends. DNA for the CDR3: TGTGCCAGCAGCTCCCTCGGGAGAAGCACAGATACGCAGTATTTT. Translated, it gives CASSSLGRSTDTQYF.

This clone appeared once. The chain has TRBV2 and TRBJ1-5, with a weak D call TRBD1 (6 bases). The CDR3 has 14 residues. With 1 base removed from V and 7 bases from J, the gap between germline ends came to 11 bases. Germline assignment: CDR1 SNHLY and CDR2 FYNNEI. The CDR3 region is CASSEEGRGQPQHF. The CDR3 bases are TGTGCCAGCAGTGAAGAAGGGAGGGGGCAGCCCCAGCATTTT.

The chain has TRBV5-1 and TRBJ1-1; D may be TRBD1 (5 bases). With 3 bases removed from V and 0 bases from J, the gap between germline ends came to 18 bases. The CDR3 is 17 residues long. The germline V gene has CDR1 SGHRS and CDR2 YFSETQ. CDR3 bases: TGCGCCAGCAGCTCCACCGGGACCAGCGGTATGAACACTGAAGCTTTCTTT. Translating it yields CASSSTGTSGMNTEAFF.

V usage is TRBV2 and J usage is TRBJ1-2; no definite D call. This CDR3 has 12 residues. Germline V lookup: CDR1 SNHLY, CDR2 FYNNEI. V lost 8 bases and J lost 1, with 8 bases in between. This CDR3 reads CASLHRNYGYTF. The CDR3 DNA reads TGTGCCAGCCTCCACCGTAACTATGGCTACACCTTC.

The V and J genes are TRBV14 and TRBJ2-1; D remains unclear. The CDR3 is made up of 14 amino acids. The germline V gene encodes CDR1 SGHDN and CDR2 FVKESK. V was trimmed by 3 bases and J by 4 bases, leaving 10 bases between them. The CDR3 nucleotides are TGTGCCAGCAGCCAGATTACAGCGTACAATGAGCAGTTCTTC. Translating gives CASSQITAYNEQFF.

This clone was seen a single time. The chain uses TRBV7-9 and TRBJ2-7; no clear D gene. Trimming removed 5 bases from V and 3 bases from J, with 8 bases in between. There are 12 residues in the CDR3. Per the germline V gene, CDR1 is SEHNR and CDR2 is FQNEAQ (reference sequence). The CDR3 protein is CASSHGYYEQYF. The CDR3 DNA follows: TGTGCCAGCAGCCACGGGTACTACGAGCAGTACTTC.

The genes are TRBV5-1 and TRBJ2-3; 7 nucleotides align to TRBD1. The CDR3 is made up of 15 amino acids. Germline V CDR1 and CDR2: SGHRS, YFSETQ. The trim removed 3 bases at V and 2 bases at J, leaving 6 bases unmatched. CDR3: CASSSGTAYTDTQYF. For the CDR3, the DNA is TGCGCCAGCAGCTCCGGGACAGCCTACACAGATACGCAGTATTTT.

This clone was seen a single time. The chain has TRBV7-6 and TRBJ2-5, with D unresolved. Germline V lookup: CDR1 SGHVS, CDR2 FNYEAQ. The CDR3 runs 16 residues. V lost 2 bases to trimming and J lost 1 base, with 14 bases between them. CDR3 in amino acids: CASSLPLDMAQETQYF. DNA of the CDR3: TGTGCCAGCAGCTTACCCCTAGACATGGCCCAAGAGACCCAGTACTTC.

This chain connects TRBV28 to TRBJ1-3; maybe TRBD1 (5 bases). Germline lookup yields CDR1 MDHEN and CDR2 SYDVKM. This CDR3 region has 15 residues. Trimming took 1 base from V and 1 from J, leaving 8 bases between them. The CDR3 coding sequence is TGTGCCAGCAGTTTATATACAGGATCTGGAAACACCATATATTTT. Protein product: CASSLYTGSGNTIYF.

V usage is TRBV6-5 and J usage is TRBJ1-5; perhaps TRBD1 as D (6 bases). Germline CDR1 MNHEY, CDR2 SVGAGI. The CDR3 loop spans 13 amino acids. The germline V and J ends were trimmed by 5 bases and 6 bases, with 11 bases remaining between them. As DNA, the CDR3 is TGTGCCAGCAGTAGACAGGTTGGTCAGCCCCAGCATTTT. Encoded protein: CASSRQVGQPQHF.

The J gene is TRBJ2-5, the V gene TRBV7-7, with D possibly being TRBD1 (6 bases). CDR1 and CDR2 (germline): SSHAT, FNYEAQ (reference sequence). V dropped 5 bases and J dropped 1 base, with 11 bases sitting between them. This CDR3 has 14 amino acids. The CDR3 sequence is CASSPQGFQETQYF. CDR3 coding DNA: TGTGCCAGCAGCCCACAGGGCTTCCAAGAGACCCAGTACTTC.

The V and J genes are TRBV5-1 and TRBJ1-1; TRBD1 is a possible D gene (6 bases). The ends were cut back, 3 bases at V and 6 bases at J, with 15 bases in the middle. CDR3 length: 14 amino acids. CDR1 is SGHRS, CDR2 YFSETQ, per germline. The CDR3 loop reads CASSSLQGFAEAFF. The CDR3 coding sequence is TGCGCCAGCAGCTCCTTACAGGGATTTGCTGAAGCTTTCTTT.